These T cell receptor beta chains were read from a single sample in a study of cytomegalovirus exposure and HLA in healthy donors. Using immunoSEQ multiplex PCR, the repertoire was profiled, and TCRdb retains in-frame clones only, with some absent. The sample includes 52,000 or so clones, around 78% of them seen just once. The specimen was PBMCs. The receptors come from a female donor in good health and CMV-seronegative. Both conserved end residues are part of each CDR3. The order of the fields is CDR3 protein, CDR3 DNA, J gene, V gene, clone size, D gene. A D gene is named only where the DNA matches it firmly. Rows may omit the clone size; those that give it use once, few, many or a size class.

CASHSGGESNEQFF | TGTGCCAGTCACAGCGGGGGGGAATCAAATGAGCAGTTCTTC | TRBJ2-1 | TRBV19 | - | TRBD2
CASSRDRAYEQYF | TGTGCCAGCAGTCGGGACAGAGCCTACGAGCAGTACTTC | TRBJ2-7 | TRBV6-5 | - | TRBD1
CAITIEQRNTEAFF | TGTGCCATCACCATCGAACAGAGGAACACTGAAGCTTTCTTT | TRBJ1-1 | TRBV10-3 | - | -
CASSVHGGAGDEQFF | TGTGCCAGCAGCGTCCACGGGGGGGCCGGCGATGAGCAGTTCTTC | TRBJ2-1 | TRBV9 | once | TRBD2
CASSLGTNTEAFF | TGTGCCAGCAGCCTAGGGACAAACACTGAAGCTTTCTTT | TRBJ1-1 | TRBV7-9 | - | -
CASAGSGANVLTF | TGTGCTAGTGCCGGCTCTGGGGCCAACGTCCTGACTTTC | TRBJ2-6 | TRBV12-5 | - | -
CASSGPGQGITPLHF | TGTGCCAGCAGTGGGCCTGGACAGGGTATTACACCCCTCCACTTT | TRBJ1-6 | TRBV2 | - | TRBD1
CASSMTPGAIQKLFF | TGTGCCAGTAGTATGACTCCAGGGGCCATCCAAAAACTGTTTTTT | TRBJ1-4 | TRBV19 | few | -
CAWSQGGGVGYTF | TGTGCCTGGAGCCAAGGAGGGGGCGTAGGCTACACCTTC | TRBJ1-2 | TRBV30 | - | TRBD1
CASSRGGFQGYTF | TGTGCCAGCTCACGGGGGGGTTTCCAAGGCTACACCTTC | TRBJ1-2 | TRBV18 | - | -
CASSLADRALLPTF | TGTGCCAGCAGTTTAGCGGACAGAGCCCTCCTCCCTACCTTC | TRBJ1-2 | TRBV28 | - | -
CASSLVTGDYGYTF | TGTGCCAGCAGCTTAGTGACAGGGGACTATGGCTACACCTTC | TRBJ1-2 | TRBV7-2 | - | TRBD1
CASSPRTGGRGNYGYTF | TGTGCCAGCAGCCCCAGGACAGGGGGCCGTGGCAACTATGGCTACACCTTC | TRBJ1-2 | TRBV7-9 | - | TRBD1
CASSFSGDIQDGYTF | TGTGCCAGCAGCTTTTCAGGGGACATCCAGGATGGCTACACCTTC | TRBJ1-2 | TRBV7-9 | - | -
CASRTFLSAHTEAFF | TGTGCCAGCAGAACCTTCCTCAGCGCGCACACTGAAGCTTTCTTT | TRBJ1-1 | TRBV6-5 | - | -
CASSVLAGAKGGELFF | TGTGCCAGCAGCGTACTAGCGGGGGCTAAGGGCGGGGAGCTGTTTTTT | TRBJ2-2 | TRBV7-9 | - | TRBD2
CASSLDERTNEKLFF | TGCGCCAGCAGCTTGGACGAGCGAACTAATGAAAAACTGTTTTTT | TRBJ1-4 | TRBV5-1 | - | -
CATGEYSNQPQHF | TGTGCCACTGGAGAGTATAGCAATCAGCCCCAGCATTTT | TRBJ1-5 | TRBV10-3 | - | -
CASCRGRTEAFF | TGTGCCAGTTGCAGGGGGCGAACTGAAGCTTTCTTT | TRBJ1-1 | TRBV7-9 | once | TRBD1
CASSEETGANSPLHF | TGTGCCAGCAGTGAAGAAACAGGGGCTAATTCACCCCTCCACTTT | TRBJ1-6 | TRBV2 | once | TRBD1
CAWSGQGEVEKLFF | TGTGCCTGGAGTGGACAGGGAGAGGTTGAAAAACTGTTTTTT | TRBJ1-4 | TRBV30 | - | TRBD1
CASWTGRTEDKETQYF | TGTGCCAGCTGGACTGGCAGGACAGAGGATAAAGAGACCCAGTACTTC | TRBJ2-5 | TRBV21-1 | - | -
CASSTTTGGKAFF | TGTGCCAGCAGTACCACGACAGGGGGGAAAGCTTTCTTT | TRBJ1-1 | TRBV27 | - | TRBD1
CSVLAGSSYEQYF | TGCAGCGTGTTAGCGGGTAGCTCCTACGAGCAGTACTTC | TRBJ2-7 | TRBV29-1 | - | TRBD2
CASSLDQSGGAHNEQFF | TGTGCCAGCAGCTTAGATCAAAGCGGGGGGGCCCACAATGAGCAGTTCTTC | TRBJ2-1 | TRBV11-2 | - | TRBD2
CASSPPHLASDRFF | TGTGCCAGCAGCCCTCCACATCTGGCCTCAGATCGATTCTTC | TRBJ2-1 | TRBV5-6 | - | -
CASSRTRNNEQFF | TGTGCCAGCAGCCGAACACGAAACAATGAGCAGTTCTTC | TRBJ2-1 | TRBV16 | - | -
CASTGTVDSTNEKLFF | TGTGCCAGCACTGGGACAGTTGATTCAACTAATGAAAAACTGTTTTTT | TRBJ1-4 | TRBV2 | - | TRBD1
CASSQVGRRQERQPQHF | TGTGCCAGCAGCCAAGTTGGTAGGCGCCAGGAACGTCAGCCCCAGCATTTT | TRBJ1-5 | TRBV4-2 | - | -
CASSEYDPGQGIYGYTF | TGTGCCAGCAGTGAATACGATCCGGGACAGGGGATCTATGGCTACACCTTC | TRBJ1-2 | TRBV6-1 | - | TRBD1
CASSFPGGGPTDTQYF | TGTGCCAGCAGCTTCCCCGGCGGGGGACCCACAGATACGCAGTATTTT | TRBJ2-3 | TRBV7-2 | - | TRBD2
CARRSTTGQSYGYTF | TGTGCCAGAAGATCTACCACCGGACAGTCCTATGGCTACACCTTC | TRBJ1-2 | TRBV5-3 | - | -
CASSPPGQGIEKLFF | TGTGCCAGCAGCCCACCGGGACAGGGGATTGAAAAACTGTTTTTT | TRBJ1-4 | TRBV7-4 | - | TRBD1
CASSNGQMNTGELFF | TGTGCCAGTAGTAACGGACAGATGAACACCGGGGAGCTGTTTTTT | TRBJ2-2 | TRBV19 | - | -
CASRTQGQGRNTIYF | TGTGCCAGCAGAACCCAAGGACAGGGACGAAACACCATATATTTT | TRBJ1-3 | TRBV6-5 | - | TRBD1